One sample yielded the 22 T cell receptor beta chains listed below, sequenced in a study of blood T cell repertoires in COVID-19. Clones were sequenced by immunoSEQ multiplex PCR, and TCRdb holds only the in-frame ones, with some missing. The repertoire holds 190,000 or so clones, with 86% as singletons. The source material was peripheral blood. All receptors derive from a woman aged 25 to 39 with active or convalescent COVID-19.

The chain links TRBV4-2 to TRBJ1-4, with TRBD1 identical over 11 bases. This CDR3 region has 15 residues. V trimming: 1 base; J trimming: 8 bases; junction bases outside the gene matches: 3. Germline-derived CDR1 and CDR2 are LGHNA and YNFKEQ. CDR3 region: CASSQGTGGREKLFF. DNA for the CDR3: TGTGCCAGCAGCCAAGGGACAGGGGGCAGAGAAAAACTGTTTTTT.

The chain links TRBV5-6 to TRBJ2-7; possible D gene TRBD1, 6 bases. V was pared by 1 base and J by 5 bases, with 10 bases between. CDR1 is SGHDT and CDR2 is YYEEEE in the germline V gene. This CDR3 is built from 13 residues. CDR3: CASSLTGINEQYF. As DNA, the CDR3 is TGTGCCAGCAGCTTGACAGGGATCAACGAGCAGTACTTC.

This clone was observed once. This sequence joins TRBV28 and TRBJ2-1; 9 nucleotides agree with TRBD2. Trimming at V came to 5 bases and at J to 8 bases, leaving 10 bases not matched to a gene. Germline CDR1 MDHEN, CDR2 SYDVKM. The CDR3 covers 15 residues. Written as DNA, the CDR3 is TGTGCCAGCAGTCCTAGCGGGACTAGCAAAGATGAGCAGTTCTTC. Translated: CASSPSGTSKDEQFF.

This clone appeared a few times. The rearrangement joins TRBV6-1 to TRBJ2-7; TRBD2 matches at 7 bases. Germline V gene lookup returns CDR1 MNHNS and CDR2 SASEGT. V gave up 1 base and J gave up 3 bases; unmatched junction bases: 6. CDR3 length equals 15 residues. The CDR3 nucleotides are TGTGCCAGCAGTGAAGAGGTCGGCGGGAGCTACGAGCAGTACTTC. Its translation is CASSEEVGGSYEQYF.

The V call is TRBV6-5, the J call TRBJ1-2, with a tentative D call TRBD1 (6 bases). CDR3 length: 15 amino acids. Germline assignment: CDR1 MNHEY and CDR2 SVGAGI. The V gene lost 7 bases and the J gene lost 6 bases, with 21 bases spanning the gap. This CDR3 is CASTGDTPIINGYTF. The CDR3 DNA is TGTGCCAGCACAGGGGACACCCCCATTATCAATGGCTACACCTTC.

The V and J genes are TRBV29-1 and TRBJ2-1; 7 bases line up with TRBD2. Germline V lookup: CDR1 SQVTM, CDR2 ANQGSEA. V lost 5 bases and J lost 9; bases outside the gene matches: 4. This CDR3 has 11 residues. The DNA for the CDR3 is TGCAGCGTTCCCAGCGGGATTGAGCAGTTCTTC. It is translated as CSVPSGIEQFF.

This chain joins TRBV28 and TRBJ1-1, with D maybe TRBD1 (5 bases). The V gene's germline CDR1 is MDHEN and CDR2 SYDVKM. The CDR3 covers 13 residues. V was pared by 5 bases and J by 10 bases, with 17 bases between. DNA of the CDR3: TGTGCCAGCAGTCGCTATTCAGGGAAGGGAGCTTTCTTT. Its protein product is CASSRYSGKGAFF.

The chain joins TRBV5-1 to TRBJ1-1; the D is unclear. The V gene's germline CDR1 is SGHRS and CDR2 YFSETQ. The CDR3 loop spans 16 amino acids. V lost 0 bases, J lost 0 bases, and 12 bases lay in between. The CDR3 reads CASSLEAGVMNTEAFF. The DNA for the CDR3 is TGCGCCAGCAGCTTGGAGGCAGGCGTCATGAACACTGAAGCTTTCTTT.

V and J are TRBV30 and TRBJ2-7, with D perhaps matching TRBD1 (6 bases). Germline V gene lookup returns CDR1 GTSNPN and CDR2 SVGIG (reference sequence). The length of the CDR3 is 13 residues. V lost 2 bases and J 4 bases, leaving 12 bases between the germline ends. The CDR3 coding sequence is TGTGCCTGGAGTCGGGACAAACCATACGAGCAGTACTTC. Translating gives CAWSRDKPYEQYF.

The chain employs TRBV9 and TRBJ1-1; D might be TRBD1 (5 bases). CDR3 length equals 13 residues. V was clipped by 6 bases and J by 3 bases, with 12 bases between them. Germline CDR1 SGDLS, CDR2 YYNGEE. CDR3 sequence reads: CASTGAVDTEAFF. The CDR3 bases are TGTGCCAGCACTGGGGCGGTGGACACTGAAGCTTTCTTT.

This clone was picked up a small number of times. The CDR3 DNA is TGTGCCATCAGTGGGGGACAGGGGGACTACGAGCAGTACTTC. This gives the protein CAISGGQGDYEQYF. The chain uses TRBV10-3 and TRBJ2-7; 11 nucleotides align to TRBD1. After removal of 4 bases from V and 3 bases from J, the junction contained 2 bases not matched to a gene. The CDR3 runs 14 residues. The germline gives CDR1 ENHRY, CDR2 SYGVKD.

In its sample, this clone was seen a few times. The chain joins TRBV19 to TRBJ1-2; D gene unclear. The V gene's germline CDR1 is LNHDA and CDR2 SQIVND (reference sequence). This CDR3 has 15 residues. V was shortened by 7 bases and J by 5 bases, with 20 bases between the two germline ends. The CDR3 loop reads CASTTPGSGKYGYTF. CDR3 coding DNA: TGTGCCAGTACCACCCCCGGCTCAGGAAAGTATGGCTACACCTTC. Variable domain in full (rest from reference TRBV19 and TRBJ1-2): DGGITQSPKYLFRKEGQNVTLSCEQNLNHDAMYWYRQDPGQGLRLIYYSQIVNDFQKGDIAEGYSVSREKKESFPLTVTSAQKNPTAFYLCASTTPGSGKYGYTFGSGTRLTVV.

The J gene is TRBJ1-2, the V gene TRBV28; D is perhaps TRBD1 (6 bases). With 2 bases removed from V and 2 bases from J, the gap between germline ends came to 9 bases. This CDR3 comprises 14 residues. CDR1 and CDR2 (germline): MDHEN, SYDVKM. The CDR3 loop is CASSLQGPNYGYTF. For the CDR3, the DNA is TGTGCCAGCAGTTTACAGGGGCCAAACTATGGCTACACCTTC.

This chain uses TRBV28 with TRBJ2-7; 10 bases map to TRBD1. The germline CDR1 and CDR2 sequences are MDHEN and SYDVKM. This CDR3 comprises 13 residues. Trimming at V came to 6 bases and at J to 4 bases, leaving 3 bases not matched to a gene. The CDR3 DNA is TGTGCCAGCAGGGGACAGGGGCTTTACGAGCAGTACTTC. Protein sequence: CASRGQGLYEQYF.

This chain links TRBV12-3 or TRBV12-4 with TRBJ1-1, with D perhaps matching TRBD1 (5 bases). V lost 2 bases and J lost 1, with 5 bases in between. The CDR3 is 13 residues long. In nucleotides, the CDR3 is TGTGCCAGCAGTTTAAGGGGGAACACTGAAGCTTTCTTT. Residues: CASSLRGNTEAFF.

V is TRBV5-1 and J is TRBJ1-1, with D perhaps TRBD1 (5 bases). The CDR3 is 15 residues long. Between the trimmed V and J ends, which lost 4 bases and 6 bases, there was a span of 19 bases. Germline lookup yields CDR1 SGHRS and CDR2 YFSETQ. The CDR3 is CASSLIGASESEAFF. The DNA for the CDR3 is TGCGCCAGCAGCCTGATAGGGGCATCGGAATCTGAAGCTTTCTTT. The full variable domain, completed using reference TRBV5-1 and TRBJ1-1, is KAGVTQTPRYLIKTRGQQVTLSCSPISGHRSVSWYQQTPGQGLQFLFEYFSETQRNKGNFPGRFSGRQFSNSRSEMNVSTLELGDSALYLCASSLIGASESEAFFGQGTRLTVV.

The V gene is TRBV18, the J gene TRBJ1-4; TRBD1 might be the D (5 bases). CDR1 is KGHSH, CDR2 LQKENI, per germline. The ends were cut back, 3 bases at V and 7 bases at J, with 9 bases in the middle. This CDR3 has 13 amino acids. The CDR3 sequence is CASSPGRAEKLFF. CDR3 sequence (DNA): TGTGCCAGCTCACCGGGCAGGGCTGAAAAACTGTTTTTT.

In DNA form, the CDR3 reads TGTGCCAGCAGTGAATCGCAGGTTGAAGCTTTCTTT. It translates to CASSESQVEAFF. The V call is TRBV25-1, the J call TRBJ1-1, with no clear D. Germline V gene sequence: CDR1 MGHDK, CDR2 SYGVNS. The V end was cut by 1 base, the J end by 7 bases, with 7 bases between. This CDR3 has 12 residues.

The CDR3: CASSRTAGETQYF. The CDR3 DNA follows: TGTGCCAGCAGTAGGACTGCCGGGGAGACCCAGTACTTC. The chain joins TRBV6-5 to TRBJ2-5; maybe TRBD2 (5 bases). The V end was cut by 5 bases, the J end by 5 bases, with 12 bases between. Germline lookup yields CDR1 MNHEY and CDR2 SVGAGI. There are 13 residues in the CDR3.

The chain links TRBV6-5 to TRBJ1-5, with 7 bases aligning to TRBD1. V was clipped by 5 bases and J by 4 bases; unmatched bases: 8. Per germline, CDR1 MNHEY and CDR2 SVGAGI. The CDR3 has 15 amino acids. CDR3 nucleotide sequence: TGTGCCAGCAGTCCGACAGGACAGGAGAATCAGCCCCAGCATTTT. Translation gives CASSPTGQENQPQHF.

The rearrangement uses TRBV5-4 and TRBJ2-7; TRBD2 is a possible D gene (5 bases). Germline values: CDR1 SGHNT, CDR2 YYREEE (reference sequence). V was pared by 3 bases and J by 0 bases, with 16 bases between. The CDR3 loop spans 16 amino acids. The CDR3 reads CASSSPRGLSSYEQYF. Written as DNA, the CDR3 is TGTGCCAGCAGCTCCCCCCGCGGGCTTAGCTCCTACGAGCAGTACTTC. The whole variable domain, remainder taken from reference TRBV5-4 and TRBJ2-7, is ETGVTQSPTHLIKTRGQQVTLRCSSQSGHNTVSWYQQALGQGPQFIFQYYREEENGRGNFPPRFSGLQFPNYSSELNVNALELDDSALYLCASSSPRGLSSYEQYFGPGTRLTVT.

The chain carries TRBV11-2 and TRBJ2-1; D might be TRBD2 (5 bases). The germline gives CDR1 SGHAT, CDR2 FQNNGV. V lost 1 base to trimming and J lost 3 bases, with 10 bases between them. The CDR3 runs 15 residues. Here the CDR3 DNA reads TGTGCCAGCAGCTTAGCCCCGGGATTCTACAATGAGCAGTTCTTC. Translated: CASSLAPGFYNEQFF.